This is a list of T cell receptor beta chains from one sample in a study of regulatory T cells in long-lasting Graves disease. MiXCR, run by TCRdb on the multiplex PCR reads, gives a single entry per CDR3 protein. The table records about 470,000 distinct CDR3 sequences, around a fifth of them present only once. The sequences come from peripheral blood mononuclear cells (PBMCs), collected when the disease was refractory, from a patient treated with antithyroid drugs. The receptors here all came from a female donor with Graves disease. CDR3s include the opening cysteine and the closing phenylalanine or tryptophan. D genes are given only for firm matches. Rows give clone size only sometimes, using once, few, many, or a class for an expanded clone.

J gene | V gene | D gene | clone size | CDR3 DNA | CDR3 protein
TRBJ2-7 | TRBV18 | - | - | TGTGCCAGCTCACCACCGGTTCTGATCGAGCAGTACTTC | CASSPPVLIEQYF
TRBJ2-5 | TRBV18 | - | - | TGTGCCAGCTCACCGGACACGGAGACCCAGTACTTC | CASSPDTETQYF
TRBJ2-7 | TRBV5-1 | TRBD2 | few | TGCGCCAGCACCCCGGGGGTAGCGGGAGTTTTCTACGAGCAGTACTTC | CASTPGVAGVFYEQYF
TRBJ1-3 | TRBV6-1 | - | few | TGTGCCAGCAGTAGCGACAGGAGCTCTGGAAACACCATATATTTT | CASSSDRSSGNTIYF
TRBJ1-4 | TRBV12-3/TRBV12-4 | - | many | TGTGCCAGCAGTTTACAGGGCCCTAATGAAAAACTGTTTTTT | CASSLQGPNEKLFF
TRBJ2-7 | TRBV5-1 | - | - | TGCGCCAGCAGCTTGGCCGTGGGGCGGGACCGCACCTACGAGCAGTACTTC | CASSLAVGRDRTYEQYF
TRBJ2-5 | TRBV11-2 | - | many | TGTGCCAGCAGCTTAGGACGGTCGGTGACCCAGTACTTC | CASSLGRSVTQYF
TRBJ1-6 | TRBV12-3/TRBV12-4 | - | many | TGTGCCAGCAGTTTAGATTGGGTCGGAAGCTCCTATAATTCACCCCTCCACTTT | CASSLDWVGSSYNSPLHF
TRBJ1-2 | TRBV28 | - | many | TGTGCCAGCAGTTTGGTGGAGGGGGGCTATGGCTACACCTTC | CASSLVEGGYGYTF
TRBJ1-2 | TRBV28 | - | many | TGTGCCATCGCGCCGGGAAACTATGGCTACACCTTC | CAIAPGNYGYTF